The 15 T cell receptor beta chains reported below all come from one sample, sequenced in a study of cytomegalovirus exposure and HLA in healthy donors. The primer mix had 60 Vbeta and 13 Jbeta primers. TCRdb's copy holds only in-frame clones and misses some; the assay was immunoSEQ multiplex PCR. The profile shows 100,000 to 120,000 clones, around 72% of them singletons. Sequencing was carried out using PBMCs. Source of these receptors: a male donor in good health and CMV-seronegative.

In its sample, this clone ranks as medium-sized. In nucleotides, the CDR3 is TGTGCCAGCAGCTTGGTAGCGAGAAACACTGAAGCTTTCTTT. Amino acids: CASSLVARNTEAFF. The chain joins TRBV5-6 to TRBJ1-1; D ambiguous. Trimming pared 0 bases from V and 2 bases from J, leaving 8 bases between. From germline, CDR1 is SGHDT and CDR2 YYEEEE. The CDR3 is 14 amino acids.

The CDR3 DNA follows: TGTGCCAGCAGTCCGGGGGGTTATGGGGGGGGCAATGAGCAGTTCTTC. Its protein is CASSPGGYGGGNEQFF. The chain is built from TRBV11-3 and TRBJ2-1; 7 nucleotides agree with TRBD2. CDR1 and CDR2 from the germline V gene are SGHNT and YENEEA. The CDR3 covers 16 residues. V lost 6 bases and J lost 6; bases outside the gene matches: 14.

CDR3 DNA: TGTGCCAGAAGCTTGGGTGACAGGGGGCGGCGGTTCTTT. Translating gives CARSLGDRGRRFF. The rearrangement links TRBV5-3 to TRBJ1-1, with 10 bases fitting TRBD1. TRBV5-3 is an ORF, and what it does is uncertain. This CDR3 has 13 amino acids. With V trimmed by 0 bases and J by 14 bases, 7 bases remained unmatched.

V usage is TRBV2 and J usage is TRBJ2-5; D might be TRBD2 (6 bases). The CDR3 is made up of 13 amino acids. Trimming shortened V by 4 bases and J by 9 bases, and 15 bases separated the two germline ends. Germline CDR1 SNHLY, CDR2 FYNNEI. The chain's CDR3 is CASSGGLPGAQYF. DNA for the CDR3: TGTGCCAGCAGTGGGGGCCTCCCGGGGGCCCAGTACTTC.

This clone was seen only once. The chain links TRBV14 to TRBJ2-3, with 7 positions matching TRBD2. Losses at the gene ends were 5 bases for V and 3 bases for J; bases not matched to a gene: 8. This CDR3 region has 15 residues. The germline V gene has CDR1 SGHDN and CDR2 FVKESK. The CDR3 here is CASSAAGVRTDTQYF. DNA for the CDR3: TGTGCCAGCAGCGCCGCGGGGGTTAGAACAGATACGCAGTATTTT.

This clone was seen a handful of times. The CDR3: CSVTGTGNEKLFF. Written as DNA, the CDR3 is TGCAGCGTCACCGGGACAGGGAATGAAAAACTGTTTTTT. The V gene is TRBV29-1, the J gene TRBJ1-4; TRBD1 aligns across 9 bases. CDR1 SQVTM and CDR2 ANQGSEA come from the germline V gene. With V trimmed by 6 bases and J by 5 bases, 4 bases remained unmatched. There are 13 residues in the CDR3.

The chain joins TRBV19 to TRBJ2-3; TRBD2 matches 8 bases. After removal of 5 bases from V and 2 bases from J, the junction contained 9 bases not matched to a gene. The CDR3 sequence is 16 residues long. Germline V gene sequence: CDR1 LNHDA, CDR2 SQIVND (reference sequence). This CDR3 is CASSFPPGGTTDTQYF. The CDR3 DNA follows: TGTGCCAGTAGTTTCCCCCCGGGGGGGACCACAGATACGCAGTATTTT.

In this sample, this clone turned up once. The J gene is TRBJ2-2, the V gene TRBV5-1; TRBD1 agrees at 9 bases. The CDR3 has 19 amino acids. Trimming took 1 base from V and 3 from J; bases not matched to a gene: 13. The germline V gene encodes CDR1 SGHRS and CDR2 YFSETQ. The CDR3 here is CASSLPRDGTGIHTGELFF. The CDR3 DNA follows: TGCGCCAGCAGCTTGCCGAGAGATGGGACAGGGATCCACACCGGGGAGCTGTTTTTT.

This clone was recorded a few times. The J gene is TRBJ2-7, the V gene TRBV30; a possible D gene is TRBD1 (6 bases). Trimming removed 0 bases from V and 4 bases from J, with 10 bases in between. Germline lookup yields CDR1 GTSNPN and CDR2 SVGIG (reference sequence). The CDR3 length is 13 residues. CDR3 sequence (DNA): TGTGCCTGGAGTGTACTCAGGGGTTACGAGCAGTACTTC. Its translation is CAWSVLRGYEQYF.

This clone was recorded a few times. J is TRBJ1-2 and V is TRBV27; 10 bases align to TRBD1. This CDR3 region has 12 residues. After removal of 6 bases from V and 5 bases from J, the junction contained 0 bases not matched to a gene. In germline, CDR1 is MNHEY, CDR2 SMNVEV (reference sequence). DNA of the CDR3: TGTGCCAGCAGGGGACAGGGGTATGGCTACACCTTC. Protein: CASRGQGYGYTF.

The V and J genes are TRBV30 and TRBJ1-2; possible D gene TRBD1, 6 bases. The CDR3 has 15 amino acids. Germline V gives CDR1 GTSNPN, CDR2 SVGIG (reference sequence). The V end was cut by 4 bases, the J end by 6 bases, with 21 bases between. Here the CDR3 DNA reads TGTGCCTGGATTTTTGGTGAGGTGGGGGCCAATGGCTACACCTTC. Protein: CAWIFGEVGANGYTF.

This clone turned up a few times. The chain couples TRBV28 to TRBJ2-3; weak D call: TRBD2 (5 bases). V was pared by 5 bases and J by 6 bases, with 12 bases between. The CDR3 length is 13 residues. Per germline, CDR1 MDHEN and CDR2 SYDVKM. The CDR3 reads CASSGRGVDTQYF. The CDR3 region has the DNA TGTGCCAGCAGTGGCCGGGGTGTGGATACGCAGTATTTT.

This chain joins TRBV9 and TRBJ2-7; D gene unclear. The CDR3 is 13 residues long. Germline assignment: CDR1 SGDLS and CDR2 YYNGEE. Trimming cost V 2 bases and J 1 base, with 7 bases left between them. The CDR3 DNA sequence: TGTGCCAGCAGCGTTTCAGGTTCCTACGAGCAGTACTTC. This gives the protein CASSVSGSYEQYF.

The chain carries TRBV9 and TRBJ1-3; no definite D call. The CDR3 spans 16 residues. The germline V gene encodes CDR1 SGDLS and CDR2 YYNGEE. V gave up 3 bases and J gave up 0 bases, with 13 bases separating them. The CDR3 DNA sequence: TGTGCCAGCAGCGGGGGAGGCAGGCGCTCTGGAAACACCATATATTTT. It codes for CASSGGGRRSGNTIYF. Drawing the rest from reference TRBV9 and TRBJ1-3, the complete variable domain is DSGVTQTPKHLITATGQRVTLRCSPRSGDLSVYWYQQSLDQGLQFLIQYYNGEERAKGNILERFSAQQFPDLHSELNLSSLELGDSALYFCASSGGGRRSGNTIYFGEGSWLTVV.

The V gene is TRBV27, the J gene TRBJ2-3, with D possibly matching TRBD2 (5 bases). The V gene lost 5 bases and the J gene lost 1 base, with 16 bases spanning the gap. The CDR3 spans 16 residues. The germline CDR1 and CDR2 sequences are MNHEY and SMNVEV (reference sequence). This chain's CDR3 is CASSPILVVGTDTQYF. CDR3 in DNA: TGTGCCAGCAGTCCCATACTAGTAGTTGGCACAGATACGCAGTATTTT.